Each of the 25 T cell receptor beta chains below was sequenced from the same sample in a study of T-cell reconstitution after alpha-beta-depleted transplantation in children. Unique molecular identifiers were incorporated into the prepared TCRbeta library. TCRdb recomputed calls from the PCR reads with MiXCR, one row per CDR3 protein. The sample contains some 340,000 distinct CDR3 sequences, 10% of which appear only once. Sequences were derived from PBMCs from the stem cell graft donor, sampled from the stem cell graft. The receptor set was obtained from a human donor who donated a stem cell graft to a child with acute lymphoblastic leukemia.

The chain uses TRBV20-1 and TRBJ2-5; D is possibly TRBD1 (6 bases). Germline lookup yields CDR1 DFQATT and CDR2 SNEGSKA (reference sequence). The CDR3 runs to 10 residues. DNA of the CDR3: TGCAGCCAGGGGTGGGAGACCCAGTACTTC. It encodes CSQGWETQYF.

This clonotype was found a few times. The rearrangement links TRBV16 to TRBJ2-4; a possible D gene is TRBD1 (5 bases). The V gene's germline CDR1 is KGHSY and CDR2 FQNENV. V lost 1 base and J lost 2, with 9 bases in between. CDR3 size: 15 residues. CDR3 sequence (DNA): TGTGCCAGCAGCCAATACCAGGGATCCAAAAACATTCAGTACTTC. It specifies CASSQYQGSKNIQYF.

This clonotype came up a few times. This chain links TRBV7-2 with TRBJ2-3; 10 nucleotides line up with TRBD2. The length of the CDR3 is 18 residues. In germline, CDR1 is SGHTA, CDR2 FQGNSA. The ends lost 1 base at V and 0 bases at J; junction bases unmatched: 7. The CDR3 loop is CASSLVPAGGYSTDTQYF. Here the CDR3 DNA reads TGTGCCAGCAGCTTAGTGCCAGCGGGAGGGTACAGCACAGATACGCAGTATTTT. Full variable domain (rest looked up from reference TRBV7-2 and TRBJ2-3): GAGVSQSPSNKVTEKGKDVELRCDPISGHTALYWYRQSLGQGLEFLIYFQGNSAPDKSGLPSDRFSAERTGGSVSTLTIQRTQQEDSAVYLCASSLVPAGGYSTDTQYFGPGTRLTVL.

The J gene is TRBJ2-7, the V gene TRBV7-9; TRBD2 matches at 13 bases. CDR1 is SEHNR and CDR2 is FQNEAQ in the germline V gene (reference sequence). The CDR3 is made up of 17 amino acids. Trimming removed 5 bases from V and 0 bases from J; junction bases left unmatched: 7. The CDR3 region has the DNA TGTGCCAGCAGCCCCACTAGCGGGAGGGTCAGCTCCTACGAGCAGTACTTC. Translating gives CASSPTSGRVSSYEQYF.

The genes are TRBV5-1 and TRBJ2-3, with a weak D call TRBD1 (5 bases). The CDR3 covers 18 residues. Trimming pared 3 bases from V and 1 base from J, leaving 21 bases between. Germline lookup yields CDR1 SGHRS and CDR2 YFSETQ. CDR3 sequence (DNA): TGCGCCAGCAGCTACCCGGGCACCACTGCACAGGGCACAGATACGCAGTATTTT. Its protein is CASSYPGTTAQGTDTQYF.

This clonotype was seen repeatedly, ten times or more. The chain employs TRBV28 and TRBJ2-7; D may be TRBD1 (6 bases). The CDR3 runs to 14 residues. V lost 7 bases and J 3 bases, leaving 16 bases between the germline ends. CDR1 and CDR2 (germline): MDHEN, SYDVKM. CDR3 residues: CASNPQGSGYEQYF. The CDR3 DNA follows: TGTGCCAGCAACCCCCAGGGGAGTGGCTACGAGCAGTACTTC. The full variable domain, with the rest looked up from reference TRBV28 and TRBJ2-7, is DVKVTQSSRYLVKRTGEKVFLECVQDMDHENMFWYRQDPGLGLRLIYFSYDVKMKEKGDIPEGYSVSREKKERFSLILESASTNQTSMYLCASNPQGSGYEQYFGPGTRLTVT.

This sequence joins TRBV27 and TRBJ2-2; 11 positions agree with TRBD1. CDR1 is MNHEY and CDR2 is SMNVEV in the germline V gene (reference sequence). J gave up 5 bases and V 7 bases, and 21 bases lay outside the gene matches. This CDR3 is 20 amino acids long. CDR3 in DNA: TGTGCCAGCACACCATTTCCAGTAGGACAGGGGGCGAAGTTGACCGGGGAGCTGTTTTTT. It encodes CASTPFPVGQGAKLTGELFF.

The chain joins TRBV5-1 to TRBJ2-3; TRBD2 matches 7 bases. This CDR3 spans 14 amino acids. The V and J ends lost 5 bases and 3 bases, in that order; junction bases with no gene match: 6. The germline CDR1 and CDR2 sequences are SGHRS and YFSETQ. The CDR3 coding sequence is TGCGCCAGCAGGGGCGGGAGTGGTACAGATACGCAGTATTTT. This translates into CASRGGSGTDTQYF.

This clonotype was found a few times. This chain joins TRBV28 and TRBJ2-7, with D tentatively TRBD1 (5 bases). CDR1 is MDHEN and CDR2 is SYDVKM in the germline V gene. The CDR3 runs 13 residues. Between the trimmed V and J ends, which lost 6 bases and 1 base, there was a span of 10 bases. The CDR3 nucleotides are TGTGCCAGCAGGGGGCCCGAATCCTACGAGCAGTACTTC. It encodes CASRGPESYEQYF. Based on the CDR3 plus reference TRBV28 and TRBJ2-7, the full variable domain is DVKVTQSSRYLVKRTGEKVFLECVQDMDHENMFWYRQDPGLGLRLIYFSYDVKMKEKGDIPEGYSVSREKKERFSLILESASTNQTSMYLCASRGPESYEQYFGPGTRLTVT.

The V gene is TRBV5-1, the J gene TRBJ2-7; 7 nucleotides align to TRBD2. Germline-derived CDR1 and CDR2 are SGHRS and YFSETQ. J gave up 5 bases and V 4 bases, and 9 bases lay outside the gene matches. This CDR3 spans 14 amino acids. For the CDR3, the DNA is TGCGCCAGCAGCGCGGGAGCAGGCGAGCACGAGCAGTACTTC. Residues: CASSAGAGEHEQYF. Full variable domain (rest looked up from reference TRBV5-1 and TRBJ2-7): KAGVTQTPRYLIKTRGQQVTLSCSPISGHRSVSWYQQTPGQGLQFLFEYFSETQRNKGNFPGRFSGRQFSNSRSEMNVSTLELGDSALYLCASSAGAGEHEQYFGPGTRLTVT.

This clonotype showed up many times. Written as DNA, the CDR3 is TGTGCCAGCAGTTTTGTAGGGACCGAGGACACCGGGGAGCTGTTTTTT. Its translation is CASSFVGTEDTGELFF. The V and J genes are TRBV28 and TRBJ2-2; D is possibly TRBD1 or TRBD2 (5 bases each). Trimming stripped 3 bases from V and 3 bases from J, with 14 bases between. Germline assignment: CDR1 MDHEN and CDR2 SYDVKM. CDR3 length equals 16 residues.

The rearrangement links TRBV12-3 or TRBV12-4 to TRBJ2-2; TRBD1 agrees at 8 bases. J gave up 7 bases and V 4 bases, and 5 bases lay outside the gene matches. The CDR3 runs 14 residues. The CDR3 bases are TGTGCCAGCAGTTCCGCCGACAGGGGCGGGGAGCTGTTTTTT. Translation: CASSSADRGGELFF.

This clonotype was counted between two and nine times. The CDR3 DNA reads TGTGCCATCAGTGACTCTACGCCTTCACCGAATTCACCCCTCCACTTT. This gives the protein CAISDSTPSPNSPLHF. The rearrangement joins TRBV10-3 to TRBJ1-6; D ambiguous. The germline V and J ends were trimmed by 3 bases and 7 bases, with 16 bases remaining between them. Germline V gives CDR1 ENHRY, CDR2 SYGVKD. The CDR3 runs to 16 residues.

This clonotype was seen repeatedly, ten times or more. The genes are TRBV20-1 and TRBJ2-3; TRBD1 aligns across 8 bases. The CDR3 extends over 17 amino acids. Germline V gives CDR1 DFQATT, CDR2 SNEGSKA (reference sequence). The junction had 14 bases not matched to a gene; V was cut back by 0 bases and J by 6 bases. In nucleotides, the CDR3 is TGCAGTGCTAGAGATCTTCAAGGACAGGGCGAGGGCGATACGCAGTATTTT. This encodes CSARDLQGQGEGDTQYF.

This clonotype was seen more than once but under ten times. The gene calls are TRBV18 and TRBJ2-2; D gene unclear. In germline, CDR1 is KGHSH, CDR2 LQKENI. CDR3 length: 15 residues. Trimming stripped 1 base from V and 1 base from J, with 7 bases between. This chain's CDR3 is CASSPRDKNTGELFF. CDR3 DNA: TGTGCCAGCTCACCACGAGACAAGAACACCGGGGAGCTGTTTTTT.

CDR3 in DNA: TGCAGTGCTAGAGATGGTCGGATCAATCAGCCCCAGCATTTT. Amino acid sequence: CSARDGRINQPQHF. The chain employs TRBV20-1 and TRBJ1-5; D remains unclear. V was clipped by 0 bases and J by 3 bases, with 9 bases between them. The CDR3 has 14 amino acids. Germline V gene sequence: CDR1 DFQATT, CDR2 SNEGSKA (reference sequence).

The sample holds a few counts of this clonotype. The chain uses TRBV18 and TRBJ2-1, with 12 bases identical to TRBD2. The CDR3 loop spans 16 amino acids. Germline loops: CDR1 KGHSH, CDR2 LQKENI. V lost 1 base, J lost 7 bases, and 5 bases stayed unmatched. CDR3 region: CASSPRTSGMGNEQFF. The CDR3, as DNA: TGTGCCAGCTCACCACGGACTAGCGGGATGGGGAATGAGCAGTTCTTC.

This clonotype was recorded a few times. The rearrangement links TRBV21-1 to TRBJ1-2. TRBV21-1 is marked as a pseudogene. The CDR3 covers 13 residues. CDR3 sequence (DNA): TGTGCCAGCTTCTCCCGACTTAACTATGGCTACACCTTC. Translating it yields CASFSRLNYGYTF.

The table lists this clonotype with a few counts. This chain joins TRBV7-2 and TRBJ2-5, with D possibly TRBD1 on 5 matching bases. CDR1 SGHTA and CDR2 FQGNSA come from the germline V gene. V was clipped by 4 bases and J by 4 bases, with 13 bases between them. This CDR3 is built from 14 residues. CDR3 protein: CASSWALQGETQYF. Written as DNA, the CDR3 is TGTGCCAGCAGCTGGGCCCTTCAGGGAGAGACCCAGTACTTC.

The gene calls are TRBV15 and TRBJ1-2, with D perhaps matching TRBD1 (5 bases). There are 14 residues in the CDR3. The germline V gene has CDR1 LNHNV and CDR2 YYDKDF (reference sequence). The V gene lost 0 bases and the J gene lost 4 bases, with 9 bases spanning the gap. This chain's CDR3 is CATSRDRALYGYTF. As DNA, the CDR3 is TGTGCCACCAGCAGAGACAGGGCCCTCTATGGCTACACCTTC.

The chain employs TRBV4-2 and TRBJ1-2; D might be TRBD1 (5 bases). Trimming left V 4 bases short and J 0 bases short, with 21 bases between. Per germline, CDR1 LGHNA and CDR2 YNFKEQ. The CDR3 covers 18 residues. CDR3 loop: CASSPNAGRWGTNYGYTF. Written as DNA, the CDR3 is TGTGCCAGCAGCCCAAACGCGGGACGTTGGGGCACTAACTATGGCTACACCTTC.

V gene TRBV7-6 combines with J gene TRBJ2-1; the D gene is possibly TRBD2 (6 bases). This CDR3 has 16 residues. Germline CDR1 reads SGHVS; CDR2 reads FNYEAQ. The V and J ends lost 5 bases and 2 bases respectively, with 16 bases between them. The CDR3 DNA follows: TGTGCCAGCAGCCCCCGCACCTGGGGGGCCTACAATGAGCAGTTCTTC. Amino acids: CASSPRTWGAYNEQFF.

The chain employs TRBV5-1 and TRBJ2-1, with 10 bases lining up with TRBD2. With 3 bases clipped from V and 11 bases from J, the junction kept 11 bases outside the gene matches. Germline V gene sequence: CDR1 SGHRS, CDR2 YFSETQ. The CDR3 covers 15 residues. As DNA, the CDR3 is TGCGCCAGCAGCTCGACTAGCGGGCTGTCGGCCCAGCAGTTCTTC. Translated: CASSSTSGLSAQQFF.

This clonotype was seen ten or more times. The chain joins TRBV28 to TRBJ2-4; 10 nucleotides align to TRBD2. With 7 bases clipped from V and 13 bases from J, the junction kept 7 bases outside the gene matches. CDR1 is MDHEN and CDR2 is SYDVKM in the germline V gene. This CDR3 contains 12 residues. DNA of the CDR3: TGTGCCAGCACTGATAGCGGGGGGACGCAGTACTTC. This translates into CASTDSGGTQYF.

At least ten counts were recorded for this clonotype. The V call is TRBV5-1, the J call TRBJ2-5; D unresolved. The CDR3 is 15 amino acids. V was shortened by 2 bases and J by 2 bases, with 13 bases between the two germline ends. Germline V lookup: CDR1 SGHRS, CDR2 YFSETQ. The CDR3 DNA reads as TGCGCCAGCAGCTTCTTCGTGGAGCCTCAAGAGACCCAGTACTTC. As protein: CASSFFVEPQETQYF.